The entry that follows covers one T cell receptor (beta chain) sequence. The V gene end was trimmed by 5 bases and the J gene end by 5 bases; junction bases not matched to a gene: 8. The CDR3 consists of 15 residues. Germline CDR1 is SGHKS and CDR2 is YYEKEE (reference sequence). Repertoires were generated with immunoSEQ multiplex PCR, while TCRdb's copy carries only in-frame clones and drops some. The sample lists tens of thousands of clones, approximately 90% occurring once. The sample belongs to a study of blood T cell repertoires in COVID-19. Overall study: From the United States, Italy and Spain came samples of acute and convalescent COVID-19. From T cells, B-cell-depleted T cells, or PBMCs came the material, which was cDNA or gDNA.

Input material: peripheral blood. This receptor was taken from a man older than 75 with acute or convalescent COVID-19. This rearrangement joins TRBV5-5 to TRBJ2-1; TRBD1 matches 9 bases. This chain's CDR3 is CASSQPGTGNNEQFF. Written as DNA, the CDR3 is TGTGCCAGCAGTCAACCCGGGACAGGGAACAATGAGCAGTTCTTC.